This T cell receptor beta chain was retrieved from a study of blood T cell repertoires in COVID-19. On the study more broadly: Acute-phase and convalescent COVID-19 samples originated in the United States, Italy and Spain. The analysed material was cDNA or gDNA that came from T cells, B-cell-depleted T cells, or PBMCs.

In the authors' workflow: Quantification of nucleated cells was approximated via reference gene primer amplification. Generated by immunoSEQ multiplex PCR, the TCRdb table keeps only in-frame clones and is missing some. That table supplies the V and J calls and clone size; D and trimming were determined from the DNA. Of some 74,000 clones detected, approximately 79% appear once; the ten largest clones hold roughly 15%. V was trimmed by 8 bases and J by 7 bases, leaving 23 bases between them. The germline CDR1 and CDR2 sequences are MNHEY and SVGAGI. The CDR3 has 15 amino acids. The sequenced sample consisted of peripheral blood. The rearrangement links TRBV6-5 to TRBJ1-2, with D possibly being TRBD1 (6 bases). This receptor was identified in a man between 65 and 85 years old with active or convalescent COVID-19. The CDR3 loop reads CASQGLRNRVAGYTF. The CDR3 DNA reads as TGTGCCAGCCAAGGTTTGAGGAACAGGGTTGCTGGCTACACCTTC.